A selection of T cell receptor beta chains follows, all from one sample in a study of cytomegalovirus exposure and HLA in healthy donors. The data were produced by immunoSEQ multiplex PCR, yet TCRdb's version contains in-frame clones alone and is incomplete. The sample holds about 180,000 clones; around 80% are singletons and the top ten take under 2%. Sequencing input: PBMCs. All receptors come from a woman aged 25 to 39 in good health and CMV-seronegative. The CDR3 runs from the conserved cysteine through the conserved F or W. The order of the fields is clone size, V gene, J gene, CDR3 protein. Rows give clone size only sometimes, using once, few, many, or a class for an expanded clone.

NA	TRBV7-2	TRBJ2-7	CASSLLGRGGTGEQYF
NA	TRBV30	TRBJ1-1	CAVGLGEAFF
NA	TRBV7-3	TRBJ2-1	CASSSPGREQFF
NA	TRBV9	TRBJ2-3	CASAGGGTDTQYF
NA	TRBV15	TRBJ2-3	CATATSVADTQYF
NA	TRBV5-1	TRBJ2-7	CASKPRGQGISYEQYF
NA	TRBV7-7	TRBJ2-2	CASSDPTSGGALAGELFF
NA	TRBV20-1	TRBJ2-7	CSASGSYEQYF
NA	TRBV27	TRBJ2-1	CASSSNDRGSYNEQFF
NA	TRBV5-4	TRBJ2-5	CASSLDRAGAYQETQYF
NA	TRBV4-2	TRBJ2-3	CASSQERLAGGDTQYF
NA	TRBV6-1	TRBJ2-4	CATGQGAYIQYF
once	TRBV4-1	TRBJ2-7	CASSQTGVVVEQYF
NA	TRBV5-1	TRBJ1-1	CASSSVSGTANTEAFF
NA	TRBV27	TRBJ2-7	CASSKRDSQTLYEQYF
NA	TRBV6-9	TRBJ1-2	CASSSRGGAQANYGYTF
NA	TRBV29-1	TRBJ2-3	CSVASGAGNTQYF
NA	TRBV7-9	TRBJ1-1	CASSPRGGMNTEAFF
NA	TRBV6-5	TRBJ1-5	CASSYIGEGQPQHF
NA	TRBV27	TRBJ2-7	CASRTRRGYEQYF
NA	TRBV19	TRBJ2-7	CASSILPTGAYEQYF
NA	TRBV7-2	NA	CASSFTGQVTYEQYF
once	TRBV6-1	TRBJ1-3	CASGAIIGNTIYF
NA	TRBV18	TRBJ1-1	CASSPRGTGGEAFF
NA	TRBV4-3	TRBJ1-4	CASSQGLGRPWTPVPTNEKLFF
few	TRBV30	TRBJ1-5	CAWSSPGGSNQPQHF
once	TRBV19	TRBJ2-7	CASSQQGMSYEQYF
NA	TRBV7-2	TRBJ2-7	CASSFRPNEQYF
NA	TRBV27	TRBJ2-3	CASSFTGGTDTQYF
once	TRBV6-5	TRBJ2-7	CASRITSGDYEQYF
NA	TRBV5-6	TRBJ2-5	CASSWGGQGWDF
NA	TRBV27	TRBJ1-2	CASSFQGAYSYGYTF
NA	TRBV2	TRBJ1-3	CAVEQGATGNTIYF
NA	TRBV2	TRBJ1-6	CASRDRLGYSPLHF
once	TRBV6-5	TRBJ1-1	CASSFQGARDTEAFF
NA	TRBV29-1	TRBJ1-4	CSVDTIGEGEKLFF
medium-sized	TRBV6-1	TRBJ1-1	CASSEVTSEAFF
few	TRBV4-1	TRBJ2-2	CASSQNPTGVGGELFF
NA	TRBV5-1	TRBJ2-2	CASSGGATGELFF
NA	TRBV7-8	TRBJ1-1	CASFRRQGRDTEAFF
NA	TRBV9	TRBJ1-1	CASSVAVGPMNTEAFF
NA	TRBV30	TRBJ1-1	CAWGSPGTGPNTEAFF
once	TRBV2	TRBJ2-5	CASRVGGFGETQYF
NA	TRBV6-4	TRBJ1-6	CASSEDDSPNSPLHF
NA	TRBV18	TRBJ2-2	CASFRPRATGELFF
few	TRBV30	TRBJ2-6	CAWSTLFNRGSGANVLTF
once	TRBV5-1	TRBJ2-7	CASRPGQESYEQYF
NA	TRBV7-9	TRBJ1-6	CASSSAQGLGDSPLHF
NA	TRBV11-2	TRBJ2-7	CASSLLDREFPYEQYF
NA	TRBV6-5	TRBJ1-5	CASSYSADAGMGPQHF
few	TRBV5-1	TRBJ2-1	CASSVGGPAGGRDEQFF
NA	TRBV27	TRBJ2-5	CASRQGATETQYF
NA	TRBV6-5	TRBJ2-7	CASSYGLAGAHEQYF
NA	TRBV6-1	TRBJ1-1	CASSVIPRDTEAFF
NA	TRBV30	TRBJ2-2	CAWSVQLTGELFF
once	TRBV6-1	TRBJ2-5	CASSVKRGVSSETQYF
NA	TRBV12-2	TRBJ1-2	CASRVGQGARNPTYGYTF
few	TRBV29-1	TRBJ1-2	CSVELSNYGYTF
many	TRBV29-1	TRBJ1-6	CSVGQGEDSPLHF